The clone carrying this TCR beta chain was seen only once. Its antigen is undetermined. With 5 bases clipped from V and 4 bases from J, the junction kept 3 bases outside the gene matches. CDR1 is SGHTA, CDR2 FQGNSA, per germline. The CDR3 has 14 amino acids. The data originate from a study of cytomegalovirus exposure and HLA in healthy donors. Study-wide findings and caveats: The Asian-associated ancestry cluster reportedly had fewer N-insertions than the approximately 700-donor mean in a later analysis.

PCR amplification relied on 60 Vbeta primers (plus 13 Jbeta primers). Assay used: immunoSEQ multiplex PCR; TCRdb lists only in-frame clones, some missing. The sample consists of tens of thousands of clones, 81% of them appearing once. The receptor was isolated from a middle-aged man in good health and CMV-seronegative. The sequenced material came from PBMCs. V is TRBV7-2 and J is TRBJ2-3, with 10 bases identical to TRBD2. CDR3 amino acids: CASSRGLAADTQYF. The CDR3 DNA sequence: TGTGCCAGCAGCCGAGGACTAGCGGCAGATACGCAGTATTTT.